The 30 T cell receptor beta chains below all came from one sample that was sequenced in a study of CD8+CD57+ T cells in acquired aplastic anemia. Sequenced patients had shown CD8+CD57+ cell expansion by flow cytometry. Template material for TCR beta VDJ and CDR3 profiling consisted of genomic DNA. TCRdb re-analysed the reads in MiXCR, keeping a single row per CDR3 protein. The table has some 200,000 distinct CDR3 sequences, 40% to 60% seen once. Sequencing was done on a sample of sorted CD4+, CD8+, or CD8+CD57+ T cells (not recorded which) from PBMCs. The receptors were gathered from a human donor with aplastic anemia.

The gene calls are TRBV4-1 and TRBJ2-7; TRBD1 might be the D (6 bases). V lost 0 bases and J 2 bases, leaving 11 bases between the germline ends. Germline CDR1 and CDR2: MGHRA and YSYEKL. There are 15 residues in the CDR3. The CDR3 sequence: CASSQEDSPAYEQYF. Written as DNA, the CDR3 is TGCGCCAGCAGCCAAGAGGACAGTCCGGCCTACGAGCAGTACTTC.

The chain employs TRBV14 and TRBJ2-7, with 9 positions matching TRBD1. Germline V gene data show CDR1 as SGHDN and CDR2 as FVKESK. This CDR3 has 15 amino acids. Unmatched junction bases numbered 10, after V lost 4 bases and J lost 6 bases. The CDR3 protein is CASSLRRTGDSEQYF. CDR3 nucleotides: TGTGCCAGCAGCCTCCGTAGGACAGGGGATAGCGAGCAGTACTTC.

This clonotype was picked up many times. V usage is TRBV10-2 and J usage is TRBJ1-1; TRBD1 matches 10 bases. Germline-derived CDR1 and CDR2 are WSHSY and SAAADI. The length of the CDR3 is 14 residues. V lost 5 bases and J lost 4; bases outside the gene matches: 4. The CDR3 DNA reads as TGCGCCAGCAGTTTCGGGACAGGGGCCACTGAAGCTTTCTTT. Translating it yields CASSFGTGATEAFF.

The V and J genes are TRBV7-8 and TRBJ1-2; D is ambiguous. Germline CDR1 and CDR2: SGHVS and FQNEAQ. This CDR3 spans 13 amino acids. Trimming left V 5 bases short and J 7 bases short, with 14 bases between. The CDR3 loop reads CASSQDSEGGYTF. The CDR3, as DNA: TGTGCCAGCAGCCAAGATTCCGAGGGTGGCTACACCTTC.

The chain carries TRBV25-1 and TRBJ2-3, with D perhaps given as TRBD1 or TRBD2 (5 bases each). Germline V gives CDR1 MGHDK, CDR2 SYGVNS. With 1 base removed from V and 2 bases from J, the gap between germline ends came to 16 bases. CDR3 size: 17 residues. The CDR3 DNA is TGTGCCAGCAGTGAATCGTTGGGCAGGGAGAACACAGATACGCAGTATTTT. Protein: CASSESLGRENTDTQYF.

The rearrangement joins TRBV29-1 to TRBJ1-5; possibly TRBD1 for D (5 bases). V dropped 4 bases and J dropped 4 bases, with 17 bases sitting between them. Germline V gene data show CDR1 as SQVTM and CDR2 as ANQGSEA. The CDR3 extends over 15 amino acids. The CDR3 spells CSVASSAWGNQPQHF. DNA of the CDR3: TGCAGCGTTGCCTCTAGCGCATGGGGGAATCAGCCCCAGCATTTT. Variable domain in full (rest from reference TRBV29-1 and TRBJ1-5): SAVISQKPSRDICQRGTSLTIQCQVDSQVTMMFWYRQQPGQSLTLIATANQGSEATYESGFVIDKFPISRPNLTFSTLTVSNMSPEDSSIYLCSVASSAWGNQPQHFGDGTRLSIL.

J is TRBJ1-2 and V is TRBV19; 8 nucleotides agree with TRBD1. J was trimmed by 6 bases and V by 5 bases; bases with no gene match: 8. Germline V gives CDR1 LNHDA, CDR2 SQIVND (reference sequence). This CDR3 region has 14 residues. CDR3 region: CASSQQGEEDGYTF. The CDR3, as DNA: TGTGCCAGTAGTCAACAGGGGGAGGAAGATGGCTACACCTTC. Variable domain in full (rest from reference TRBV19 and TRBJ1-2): DGGITQSPKYLFRKEGQNVTLSCEQNLNHDAMYWYRQDPGQGLRLIYYSQIVNDFQKGDIAEGYSVSREKKESFPLTVTSAQKNPTAFYLCASSQQGEEDGYTFGSGTRLTVV.

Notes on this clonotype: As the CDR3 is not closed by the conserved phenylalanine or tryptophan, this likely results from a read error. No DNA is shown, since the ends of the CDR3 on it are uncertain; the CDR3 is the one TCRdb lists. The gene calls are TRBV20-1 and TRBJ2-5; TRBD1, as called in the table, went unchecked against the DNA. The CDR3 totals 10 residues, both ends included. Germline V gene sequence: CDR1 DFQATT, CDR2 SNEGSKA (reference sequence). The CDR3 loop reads CSASTGAQLP.

Written as DNA, the CDR3 is TGTGCCAGTAGTATAGCCGCACAGGACAACACCGGGGAGCTGTTTTTT. Translated, it gives CASSIAAQDNTGELFF. This chain connects TRBV19 to TRBJ2-2; tentatively, D is TRBD1 (5 bases). The CDR3 is 16 residues long. Trimming shortened V by 1 base and J by 2 bases, and 11 bases separated the two germline ends. Germline-derived CDR1 and CDR2 are LNHDA and SQIVND (reference sequence). Using reference TRBV19 and TRBJ2-2 for the parts outside the CDR3, the full variable domain is DGGITQSPKYLFRKEGQNVTLSCEQNLNHDAMYWYRQDPGQGLRLIYYSQIVNDFQKGDIAEGYSVSREKKESFPLTVTSAQKNPTAFYLCASSIAAQDNTGELFFGEGSRLTVL.

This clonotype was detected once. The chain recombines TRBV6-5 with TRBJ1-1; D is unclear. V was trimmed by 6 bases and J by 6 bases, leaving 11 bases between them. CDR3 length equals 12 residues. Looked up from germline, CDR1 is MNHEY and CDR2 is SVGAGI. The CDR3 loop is CASSWAGPEAFF. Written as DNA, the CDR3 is TGTGCCAGCAGCTGGGCCGGGCCTGAAGCTTTCTTT.

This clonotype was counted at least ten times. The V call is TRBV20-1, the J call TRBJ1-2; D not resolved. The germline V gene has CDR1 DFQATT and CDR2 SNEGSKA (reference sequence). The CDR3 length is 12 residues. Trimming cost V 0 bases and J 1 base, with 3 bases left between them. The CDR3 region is CSAREVNYGYTF. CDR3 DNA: TGCAGTGCTAGAGAGGTTAACTATGGCTACACCTTC.

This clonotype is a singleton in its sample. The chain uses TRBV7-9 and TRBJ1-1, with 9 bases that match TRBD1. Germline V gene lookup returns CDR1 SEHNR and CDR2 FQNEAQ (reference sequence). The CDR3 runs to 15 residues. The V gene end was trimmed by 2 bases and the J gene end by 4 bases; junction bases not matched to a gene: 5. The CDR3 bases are TGTGCCAGCAGCTTATCCGGGACAGGGCCCACTGAAGCTTTCTTT. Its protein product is CASSLSGTGPTEAFF. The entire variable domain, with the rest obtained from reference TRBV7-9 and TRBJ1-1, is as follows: DTGVSQNPRHKITKRGQNVTFRCDPISEHNRLYWYRQTLGQGPEFLTYFQNEAQLEKSRLLSDRFSAERPKGSFSTLEIQRTEQGDSAMYLCASSLSGTGPTEAFFGQGTRLTVV.

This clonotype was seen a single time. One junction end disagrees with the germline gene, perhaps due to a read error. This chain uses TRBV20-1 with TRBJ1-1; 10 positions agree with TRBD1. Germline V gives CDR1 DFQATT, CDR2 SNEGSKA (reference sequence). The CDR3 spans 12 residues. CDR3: CRGGQGSTEAFF. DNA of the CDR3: TGTAGGGGGGGACAGGGGAGCACTGAAGCTTTCTTT.

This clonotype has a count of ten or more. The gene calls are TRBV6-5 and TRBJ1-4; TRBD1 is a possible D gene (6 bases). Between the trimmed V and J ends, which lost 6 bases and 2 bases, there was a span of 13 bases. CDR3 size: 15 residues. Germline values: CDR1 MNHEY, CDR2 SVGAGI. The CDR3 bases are TGTGCCAGCAGGCGGGTCGGGGGCACTAATGAAAAACTGTTTTTT. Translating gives CASRRVGGTNEKLFF.

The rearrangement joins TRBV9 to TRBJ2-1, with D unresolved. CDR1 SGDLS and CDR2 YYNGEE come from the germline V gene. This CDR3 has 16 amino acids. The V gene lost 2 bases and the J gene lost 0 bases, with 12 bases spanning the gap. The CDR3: CASSVASSPSYNEQFF. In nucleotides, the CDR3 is TGTGCCAGCAGCGTCGCCTCGTCCCCCTCCTACAATGAGCAGTTCTTC.

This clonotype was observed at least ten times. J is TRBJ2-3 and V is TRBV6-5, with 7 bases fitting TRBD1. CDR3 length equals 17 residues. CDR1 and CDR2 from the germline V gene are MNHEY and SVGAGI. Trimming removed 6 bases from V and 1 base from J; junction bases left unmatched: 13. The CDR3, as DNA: TGTGCCAGCAGAAGAGGACAGGACCTCACGGGCACAGATACGCAGTATTTT. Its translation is CASRRGQDLTGTDTQYF.

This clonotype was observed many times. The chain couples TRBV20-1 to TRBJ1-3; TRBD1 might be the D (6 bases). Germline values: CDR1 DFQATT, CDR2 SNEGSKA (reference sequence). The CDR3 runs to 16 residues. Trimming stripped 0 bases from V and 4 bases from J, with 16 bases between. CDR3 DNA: TGCAGTGCTAGAGATCACTCCAGGGGTTTGGGAAACACCATATATTTT. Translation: CSARDHSRGLGNTIYF.

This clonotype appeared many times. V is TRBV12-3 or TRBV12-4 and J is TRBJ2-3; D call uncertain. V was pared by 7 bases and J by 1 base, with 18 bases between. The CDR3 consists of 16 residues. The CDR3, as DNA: TGTGCCAGCAACCTTGCTGGGGTATCAGGCACAGATACGCAGTATTTT. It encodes CASNLAGVSGTDTQYF.

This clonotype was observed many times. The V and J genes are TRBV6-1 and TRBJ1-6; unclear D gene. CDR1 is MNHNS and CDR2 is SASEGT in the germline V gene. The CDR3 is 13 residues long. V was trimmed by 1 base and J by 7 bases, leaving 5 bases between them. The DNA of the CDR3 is TGTGCCAGCAGTGAAGTGAGAAATTCACCCCTCCACTTT. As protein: CASSEVRNSPLHF.

This chain's CDR3 is CASSGVGSGTNEKLFF. CDR3 bases: TGTGCCAGCAGTGGCGTGGGGTCTGGAACTAATGAAAAACTGTTTTTT. This rearrangement joins TRBV2 to TRBJ1-4, with D hard to call. CDR1 SNHLY and CDR2 FYNNEI come from the germline V gene. V gave up 4 bases and J gave up 1 base, with 13 bases separating them. The CDR3 runs to 16 residues.

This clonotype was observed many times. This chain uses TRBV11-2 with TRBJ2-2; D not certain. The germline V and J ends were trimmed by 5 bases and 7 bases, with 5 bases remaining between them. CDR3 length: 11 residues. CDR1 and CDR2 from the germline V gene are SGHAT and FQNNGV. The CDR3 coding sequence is TGTGCCAGCAGCCTACACGGGGAGCTGTTTTTT. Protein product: CASSLHGELFF.

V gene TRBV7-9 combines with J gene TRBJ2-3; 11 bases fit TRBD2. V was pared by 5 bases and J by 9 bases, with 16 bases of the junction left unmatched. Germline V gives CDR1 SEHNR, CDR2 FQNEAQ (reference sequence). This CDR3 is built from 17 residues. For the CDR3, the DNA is TGTGCCAGCAGCGTTCAAGGACTAGCGGGCCTTCATACAACGCAGTATTTT. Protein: CASSVQGLAGLHTTQYF.

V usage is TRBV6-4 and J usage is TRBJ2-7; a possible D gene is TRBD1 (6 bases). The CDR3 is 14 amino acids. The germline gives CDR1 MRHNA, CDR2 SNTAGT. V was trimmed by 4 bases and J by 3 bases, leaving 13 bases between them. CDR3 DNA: TGTGCCAGCAGTGTCCAAGGCAGGGGCTACGAGCAGTACTTC. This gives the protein CASSVQGRGYEQYF.

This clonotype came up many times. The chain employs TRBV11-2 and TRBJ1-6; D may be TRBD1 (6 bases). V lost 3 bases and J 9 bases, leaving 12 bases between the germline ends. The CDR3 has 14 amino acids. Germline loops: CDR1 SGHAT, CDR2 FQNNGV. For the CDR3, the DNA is TGTGCCAGCAGCTTCGGCCAGGGGAGTTCACCCCTCCACTTT. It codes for CASSFGQGSSPLHF.

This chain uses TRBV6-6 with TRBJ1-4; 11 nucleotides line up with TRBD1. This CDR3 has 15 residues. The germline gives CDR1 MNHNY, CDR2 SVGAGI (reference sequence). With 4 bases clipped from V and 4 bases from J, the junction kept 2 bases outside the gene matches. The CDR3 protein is CASSSGTGGNEKLFF. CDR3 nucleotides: TGTGCCAGCAGTTCCGGGACAGGGGGTAATGAAAAACTGTTTTTT.

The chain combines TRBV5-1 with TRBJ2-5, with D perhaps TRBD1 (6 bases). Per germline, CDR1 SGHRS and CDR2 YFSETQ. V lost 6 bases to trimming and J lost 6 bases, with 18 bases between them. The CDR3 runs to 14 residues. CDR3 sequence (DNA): TGCGCCAGCATTGATCTTCCAGGGGTGAAGACCCAGTACTTC. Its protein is CASIDLPGVKTQYF.

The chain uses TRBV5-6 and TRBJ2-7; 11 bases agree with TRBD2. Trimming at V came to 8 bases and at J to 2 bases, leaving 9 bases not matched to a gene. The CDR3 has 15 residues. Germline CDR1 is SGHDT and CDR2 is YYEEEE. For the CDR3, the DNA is TGTGCCAGTAGCCAAGCTAGCGGGGGGACCTACGAGCAGTACTTC. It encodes CASSQASGGTYEQYF.

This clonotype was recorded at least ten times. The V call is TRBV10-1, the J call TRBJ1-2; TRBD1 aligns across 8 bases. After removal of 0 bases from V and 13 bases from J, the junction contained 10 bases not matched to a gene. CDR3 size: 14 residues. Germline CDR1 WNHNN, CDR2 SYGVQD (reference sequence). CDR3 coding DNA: TGCGCCAGCAGTGAGTCGCGGACAGGGCGAGCTCTCACCTTC. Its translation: CASSESRTGRALTF.

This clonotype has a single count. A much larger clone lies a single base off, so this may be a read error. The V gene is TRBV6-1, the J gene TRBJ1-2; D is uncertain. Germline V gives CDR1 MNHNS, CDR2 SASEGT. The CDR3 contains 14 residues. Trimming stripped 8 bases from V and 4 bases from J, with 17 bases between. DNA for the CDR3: TGTGCCAGCCGCCCGGCCCTCCCCCCCTATGGCTACACCTTC. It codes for CASRPALPPYGYTF.

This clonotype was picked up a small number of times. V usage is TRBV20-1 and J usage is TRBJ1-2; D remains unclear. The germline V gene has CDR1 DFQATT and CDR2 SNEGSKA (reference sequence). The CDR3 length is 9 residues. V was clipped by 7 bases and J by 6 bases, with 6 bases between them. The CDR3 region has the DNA TGCAGTGGCGGAGATGGCTACACCTTC. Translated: CSGGDGYTF.